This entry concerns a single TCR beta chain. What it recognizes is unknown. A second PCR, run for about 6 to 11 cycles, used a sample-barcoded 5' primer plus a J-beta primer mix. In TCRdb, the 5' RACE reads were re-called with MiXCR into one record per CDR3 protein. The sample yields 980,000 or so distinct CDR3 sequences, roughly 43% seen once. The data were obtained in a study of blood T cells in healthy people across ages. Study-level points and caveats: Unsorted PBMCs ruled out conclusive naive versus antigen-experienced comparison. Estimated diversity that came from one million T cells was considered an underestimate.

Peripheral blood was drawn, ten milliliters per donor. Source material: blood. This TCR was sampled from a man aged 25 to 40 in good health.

CDR3 nucleotide sequence: TGCAGTGCTAGAGATGCGGGACAGGGGAGGGGAAGTGAAAAACTGTTTTTT. Its protein product is CSARDAGQGRGSEKLFF. This sequence joins TRBV20-1 and TRBJ1-4, with 10 nucleotides matching TRBD1. CDR3 length equals 17 residues. With 0 bases clipped from V and 7 bases from J, the junction kept 11 bases outside the gene matches. Germline loops: CDR1 DFQATT, CDR2 SNEGSKA (reference sequence).